The 14 T cell receptor beta chains reported below all come from one sample, sequenced in a study of graft-versus-host responses after intestinal transplantation. Method: immunoSEQ multiplex PCR; TCRdb's copy keeps in-frame clones and lacks some. The sample shows 95,000 to 110,000 clones, roughly 93% of them seen only once. What these receptors recognize is not known. The sequences come from unstimulated CD8+ T cells sorted from spleen or lymph node cells, collected before intestinal transplant. The origin of the receptors is a human donor who received an intestinal transplant.

The J gene is TRBJ1-2, the V gene TRBV11-2; D ambiguous. The germline V gene encodes CDR1 SGHAT and CDR2 FQNNGV. This CDR3 region has 16 residues. V lost 0 bases and J lost 4, with 15 bases in between. CDR3 residues: CASSLDGSGNLYGYTF. The CDR3 DNA reads TGTGCCAGCAGCTTAGATGGGTCCGGCAACCTCTATGGCTACACCTTC.

As for this clone: The same CDR3 also results from other DNA sequences found in this sample. The genes are TRBV9 and TRBJ2-1, with D perhaps being TRBD1 or TRBD2 (5 bases each). Germline V CDR1 and CDR2: SGDLS, YYNGEE. CDR3 length: 14 amino acids. The V and J ends lost 0 bases and 3 bases respectively, with 7 bases between them. CDR3 region: CASSVGGDYNEQFF. The CDR3 nucleotides read TGTGCCAGCAGCGTAGGAGGGGACTACAATGAGCAGTTCTTC.

The chain uses TRBV14 and TRBJ2-1, with TRBD2 identical over 9 bases. The V and J ends lost 4 bases and 12 bases, in that order; junction bases with no gene match: 10. CDR3 size: 14 residues. CDR1 and CDR2 from the germline V gene are SGHDN and FVKESK. The CDR3 reads CASSLLAGGLGQFF. CDR3 in DNA: TGTGCCAGCAGCCTTCTCGCGGGGGGGCTAGGGCAGTTCTTC.

The CDR3 loop is CAWSGAMGYEKLFF. For the CDR3, the DNA is TGTGCCTGGTCGGGGGCTATGGGCTATGAAAAACTGTTTTTT. This chain uses TRBV30 with TRBJ1-4; the D gene is possibly TRBD1 (6 bases). V was shortened by 5 bases and J by 6 bases, with 16 bases between the two germline ends. Germline assignment: CDR1 GTSNPN and CDR2 SVGIG (reference sequence). The CDR3 loop spans 14 amino acids.

The chain is built from TRBV10-1 and TRBJ2-7; D assignment may be TRBD1 or TRBD2 (5 bases each). CDR3 length: 14 amino acids. CDR1 is WNHNN, CDR2 SYGVQD, per germline (reference sequence). Trimming pared 6 bases from V and 0 bases from J, leaving 12 bases between. This CDR3 reads CASSPGPASYEQYF. The CDR3 region has the DNA TGCGCCAGCAGCCCGGGACCGGCCTCCTACGAGCAGTACTTC.

This rearrangement joins TRBV27 to TRBJ2-7; TRBD2 is a possible D gene (5 bases). V lost 3 bases and J lost 5, with 11 bases in between. CDR1 and CDR2 from the germline V gene are MNHEY and SMNVEV (reference sequence). This CDR3 region has 13 residues. CDR3 residues: CASSLVAGHEQYF. The CDR3 nucleotides are TGTGCCAGCAGTTTGGTTGCGGGCCACGAGCAGTACTTC.

The J gene is TRBJ2-5, the V gene TRBV7-9; TRBD1 is a possible D gene (8 bases). The V gene lost 5 bases and the J gene lost 1 base, with 14 bases spanning the gap. CDR3 size: 15 residues. CDR1 is SEHNR and CDR2 is FQNEAQ in the germline V gene (reference sequence). Here the CDR3 DNA reads TGTGCCAGCAGCCCGGGGGGACAGGTCCAAGAGACCCAGTACTTC. Encoded protein: CASSPGGQVQETQYF.

V is TRBV4-1 and J is TRBJ2-3; 10 bases fit TRBD1. Trimming removed 3 bases from V and 3 bases from J; junction bases left unmatched: 6. CDR1 and CDR2 from the germline V gene are MGHRA and YSYEKL. The CDR3 runs to 16 residues. The CDR3 sequence is CASSQTPGQGTDTQYF. The CDR3 DNA reads TGCGCCAGCAGCCAGACACCGGGACAGGGGACAGATACGCAGTATTTT.

The rearrangement links TRBV2 to TRBJ2-1; a possible D gene is TRBD2 (6 bases). V gave up 11 bases and J gave up 11 bases, with 10 bases separating them. This CDR3 is built from 9 residues. Germline values: CDR1 SNHLY, CDR2 FYNNEI. The CDR3 DNA reads TGTGCCGACGGGGGAAAGCAGTTCTTC. It codes for CADGGKQFF.

CDR3 nucleotides: TGTGCCAGCAGTTACTCGACAGCGACGGGTCGCTCACCCCTCCACTTT. Protein: CASSYSTATGRSPLHF. The rearrangement links TRBV6-6 to TRBJ1-6; D may be TRBD1 (5 bases). CDR3 length: 16 amino acids. Trimming took 0 bases from V and 10 from J, leaving 16 bases between them. Germline CDR1 reads MNHNY; CDR2 reads SVGAGI (reference sequence).

In regard to this clone: The same CDR3 can be traced to other DNA sequences in this sample. V gene TRBV27 combines with J gene TRBJ2-1; 10 bases match TRBD1. The CDR3 contains 15 residues. CDR1 and CDR2 (germline): MNHEY, SMNVEV (reference sequence). The trim removed 4 bases at V and 4 bases at J, leaving 4 bases unmatched. For the CDR3, the DNA is TGTGCCAGCAGTTCGGGGACAGGGGCGTACAATGAGCAGTTCTTC. Translating gives CASSSGTGAYNEQFF.

V is TRBV7-2 and J is TRBJ1-2; 7 nucleotides align to TRBD1. The CDR3 runs to 16 residues. V trimming: 5 bases; J trimming: 2 bases; junction bases outside the gene matches: 11. Germline lookup yields CDR1 SGHTA and CDR2 FQGNSA. The CDR3 DNA reads TGTGCCAGCAGCCCACCCCGGGACAGATGGAACTATGGCTACACCTTC. Translation: CASSPPRDRWNYGYTF.

V usage is TRBV4-1 and J usage is TRBJ1-4, with D tentatively TRBD1 (5 bases). The length of the CDR3 is 15 residues. Deletions cut 4 bases from V and 2 bases from J, with 11 bases between. The germline CDR1 and CDR2 sequences are MGHRA and YSYEKL. Here the CDR3 reads CASSLEGQTNEKLFF. In nucleotides, the CDR3 is TGCGCCAGCAGCCTCGAGGGGCAGACTAATGAAAAACTGTTTTTT.

V is TRBV25-1 and J is TRBJ2-7; TRBD1 aligns across 9 bases. V lost 1 base, J lost 5 bases, and 9 bases stayed unmatched. CDR3 length equals 16 residues. Germline V gene data show CDR1 as MGHDK and CDR2 as SYGVNS. This chain's CDR3 is CASSESAGTGHNEQYF. The DNA of the CDR3 is TGTGCCAGCAGTGAATCAGCTGGGACAGGGCATAACGAGCAGTACTTC.